This T cell receptor (beta chain) was found in a study of blood T cell repertoires in COVID-19. About the study: There were acute and convalescent COVID-19 samples, and they came from the United States, Italy and Spain. T cells, B-cell-depleted T cells, or PBMCs supplied cDNA or gDNA.

This clone was picked up one time. Looked up from germline, CDR1 is LNHDA and CDR2 is SQIVND (reference sequence). V lost 1 base, J lost 2 bases, and 8 bases stayed unmatched. This CDR3 region has 17 residues. Authors' methods: By means of reference gene primer amplification, nucleated cell counts were estimated. Produced via immunoSEQ multiplex PCR; TCRdb's table is partial and in-frame only. V, J and clone size are taken as reported in that table, and D and trimming were inferred from the DNA itself. The profile shows over 600,000 clones, 85% to 90% of them singletons. Sample: peripheral blood. The clonotype was recovered from a woman aged 18-30 years with acute or convalescent COVID-19. V and J are TRBV19 and TRBJ1-5; the match to TRBD1 covers 7 bases. The CDR3 DNA follows: TGTGCCAGTAGTATAGGCAATGTAGGACAGGGCAATCAGCCCCAGCATTTT. Encoded protein: CASSIGNVGQGNQPQHF.